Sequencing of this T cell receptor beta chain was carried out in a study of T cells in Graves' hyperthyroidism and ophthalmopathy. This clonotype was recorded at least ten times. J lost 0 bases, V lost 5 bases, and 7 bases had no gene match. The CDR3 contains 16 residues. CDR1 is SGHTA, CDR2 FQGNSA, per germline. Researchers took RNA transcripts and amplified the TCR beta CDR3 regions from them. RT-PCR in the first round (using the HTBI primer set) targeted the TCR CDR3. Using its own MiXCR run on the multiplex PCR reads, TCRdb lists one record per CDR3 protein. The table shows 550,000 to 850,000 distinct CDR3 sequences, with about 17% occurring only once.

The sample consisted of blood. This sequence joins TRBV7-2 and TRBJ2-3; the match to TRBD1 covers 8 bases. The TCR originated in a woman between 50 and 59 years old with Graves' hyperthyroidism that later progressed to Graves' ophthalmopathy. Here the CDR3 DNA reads TGTGCCAGCAGCGGACAGGGACACCTTAGCACAGATACGCAGTATTTT. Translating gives CASSGQGHLSTDTQYF.